This TCR beta chain was identified in a study of T cell changes during pregnancy in multiple sclerosis. This clone was detected only a few times. Profiling relied on immunoSEQ multiplex PCR, and the TCRdb table lists in-frame clones only, not all of them. The sample yields nearly 40,000 clones, 90% to 95% seen once. Germline V gene lookup returns CDR1 MNHEY and CDR2 SMNVEV (reference sequence). The V end was cut by 5 bases, the J end by 4 bases, with 11 bases between. The CDR3 spans 13 residues. The source of this sequence is a female donor with multiple sclerosis, enrolled in a pregnancy study. This specimen was CD4+ T cells from peripheral blood mononuclear cells, taken in the third trimester of pregnancy. V is TRBV27 and J is TRBJ1-1, with D tentatively TRBD1 (5 bases). CDR3: CASSSQGRTEAFF. CDR3 coding DNA: TGTGCCAGCAGTAGTCAGGGCCGCACTGAAGCTTTCTTT.